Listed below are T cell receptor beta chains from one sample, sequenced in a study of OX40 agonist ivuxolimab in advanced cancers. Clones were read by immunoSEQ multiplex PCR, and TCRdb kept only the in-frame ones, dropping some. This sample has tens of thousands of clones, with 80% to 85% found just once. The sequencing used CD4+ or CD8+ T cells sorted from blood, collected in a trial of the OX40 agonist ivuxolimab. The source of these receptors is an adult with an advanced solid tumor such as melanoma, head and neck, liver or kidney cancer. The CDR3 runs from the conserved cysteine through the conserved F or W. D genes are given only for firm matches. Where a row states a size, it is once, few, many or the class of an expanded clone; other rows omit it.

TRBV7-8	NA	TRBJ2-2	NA	CASSLATNTGELFF	TGTGCCAGCAGCTTAGCGACTAACACCGGGGAGCTGTTTTTT
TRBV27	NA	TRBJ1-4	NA	CASSLYATNEKLFF	TGTGCCAGCAGTTTATATGCAACTAATGAAAAACTGTTTTTT
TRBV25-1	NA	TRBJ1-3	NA	CASSFSGNTIYF	TGTGCCAGCAGTTTCTCTGGAAACACCATATATTTT
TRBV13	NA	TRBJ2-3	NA	CASSPDRLRDTQYF	TGTGCCAGCAGCCCCGACAGGCTAAGAGATACGCAGTATTTT
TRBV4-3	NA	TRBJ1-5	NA	CASSQDPQSPQHF	TGCGCCAGCAGCCAAGACCCCCAAAGTCCCCAGCATTTT
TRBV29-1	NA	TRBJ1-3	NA	CSALTGSSGNTIYF	TGCAGCGCCCTGACAGGTTCCTCTGGAAACACCATATATTTT
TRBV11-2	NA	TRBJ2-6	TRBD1	CASSLDLIRGGFSGANVLTF	TGTGCCAGCAGCTTAGATTTAATCCGAGGGGGCTTCTCTGGGGCCAACGTCCTGACTTTC
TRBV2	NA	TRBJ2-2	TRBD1	CASSGQGSGELFF	TGTGCCAGCAGCGGACAGGGGAGCGGGGAGCTGTTTTTT
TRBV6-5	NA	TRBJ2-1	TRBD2	CASSHGGAASVEQFF	TGTGCCAGCAGCCACGGGGGGGCCGCTTCGGTAGAGCAGTTCTTC
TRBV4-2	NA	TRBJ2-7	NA	CASSQLFGRQVSYEQYF	TGTGCCAGCAGCCAATTGTTCGGACGTCAAGTATCCTACGAGCAGTACTTC
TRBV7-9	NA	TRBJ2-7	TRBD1	CASSSRQGSYEQYF	TGTGCCAGCAGCTCCCGACAGGGATCCTACGAGCAGTACTTC
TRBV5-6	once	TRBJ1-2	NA	CASSLAGWQRAYGYTF	TGTGCCAGCAGCTTGGCCGGGTGGCAAAGGGCCTATGGCTACACCTTC
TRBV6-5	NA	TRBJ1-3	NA	CASRVGSVGNTIYF	TGTGCCAGCAGAGTGGGTTCCGTTGGAAACACCATATATTTT
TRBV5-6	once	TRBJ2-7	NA	CASSWGVGYEQYF	TGTGCCAGCAGCTGGGGGGTCGGCTACGAGCAGTACTTC
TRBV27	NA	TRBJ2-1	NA	CASRSHGAYNEQFF	TGTGCCAGCAGGTCTCACGGGGCATACAATGAGCAGTTCTTC
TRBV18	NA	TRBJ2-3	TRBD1	CASSIAGGGTDTQYF	TGTGCCAGCTCAATAGCAGGGGGCGGCACAGATACGCAGTATTTT
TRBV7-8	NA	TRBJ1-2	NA	CASSSAGGRGYTF	TGTGCCAGCAGCTCAGCCGGGGGGCGCGGCTACACCTTC
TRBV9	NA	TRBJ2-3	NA	CASSAPRGAGTDTQYF	TGTGCCAGCAGCGCGCCTCGGGGGGCCGGCACAGATACGCAGTATTTT
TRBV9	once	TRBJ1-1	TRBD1	CASSVDPTGANTEAFF	TGTGCCAGCAGCGTAGACCCGACAGGGGCGAACACTGAAGCTTTCTTT
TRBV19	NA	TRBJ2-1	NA	CASSPSWTYNEQFF	TGTGCCAGTAGCCCCTCATGGACCTACAATGAGCAGTTCTTC
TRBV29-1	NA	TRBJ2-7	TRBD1	CSVGDRGVGEQYF	TGCAGCGTTGGGGACAGGGGAGTCGGCGAGCAGTACTTC
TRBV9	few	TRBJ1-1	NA	CASSVDWLGEAFF	TGTGCCAGCAGCGTAGACTGGCTCGGAGAAGCTTTCTTT
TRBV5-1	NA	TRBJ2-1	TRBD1	CASSSGQGGYNEQFF	TGCGCCAGCAGCTCAGGACAGGGGGGCTACAATGAGCAGTTCTTC
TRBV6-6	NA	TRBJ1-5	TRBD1	CASSSIGQAGNQPQHF	TGTGCCAGCAGTTCTATAGGACAGGCTGGGAATCAGCCCCAGCATTTT
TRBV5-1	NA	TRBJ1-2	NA	CASSLGTAKSYGYTF	TGCGCCAGCAGCTTGGGTACAGCGAAATCCTATGGCTACACCTTC
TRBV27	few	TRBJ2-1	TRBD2	CASKRSAGGYNEQFF	TGTGCCAGCAAACGATCAGCGGGGGGGTACAATGAGCAGTTCTTC
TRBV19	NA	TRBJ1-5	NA	CASSTTGYQPQHF	TGTGCCAGTAGTACGACAGGATATCAGCCCCAGCATTTT
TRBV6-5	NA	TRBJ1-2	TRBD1	CASSLQGAMGYGYTF	TGTGCCAGCAGTTTACAGGGGGCGATGGGATATGGCTACACCTTC
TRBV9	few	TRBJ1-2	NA	CASSVAWQGMDYGYTF	TGTGCCAGCAGCGTAGCCTGGCAGGGGATGGACTATGGCTACACCTTC
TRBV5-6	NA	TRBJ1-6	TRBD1	CASSLASGTGVAPLHF	TGTGCCAGCAGCTTGGCTTCGGGGACAGGGGTTGCACCCCTCCACTTT
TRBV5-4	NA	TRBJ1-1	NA	CASSLAGENTEAFF	TGTGCCAGCAGCCTTGCAGGGGAGAACACTGAAGCTTTCTTT
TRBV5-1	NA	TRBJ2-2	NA	CASKPDRNTGELFF	TGCGCCAGCAAACCCGACAGGAACACCGGGGAGCTGTTTTTT
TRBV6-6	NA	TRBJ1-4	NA	CASHLSGGEKLFF	TGTGCCAGCCATCTATCTGGGGGAGAAAAACTGTTTTTT
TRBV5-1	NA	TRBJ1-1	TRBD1	CASSLGTGGGRSEAFF	TGCGCCAGCAGCTTGGGAACAGGGGGCGGGAGGTCTGAAGCTTTCTTT
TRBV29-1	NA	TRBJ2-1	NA	CSVDPTGPRNEQFF	TGCAGCGTTGATCCAACCGGGCCCCGAAATGAGCAGTTCTTC
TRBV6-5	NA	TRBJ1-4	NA	CASSSMGGGEKLFF	TGTGCCAGCAGTTCCATGGGTGGGGGTGAAAAACTGTTTTTT
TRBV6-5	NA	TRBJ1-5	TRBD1	CASSPDRGNQPQHF	TGTGCCAGCAGTCCCGACAGGGGCAATCAGCCCCAGCATTTT
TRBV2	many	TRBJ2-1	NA	CASSAESYNEQFF	TGTGCCAGCAGTGCAGAGTCCTACAATGAGCAGTTCTTC
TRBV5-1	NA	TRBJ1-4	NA	CASMRRLSDGKSEKLFF	TGCGCCAGCATGCGAAGGTTGAGTGACGGTAAATCGGAAAAACTGTTTTTT
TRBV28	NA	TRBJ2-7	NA	CASSSGGADSYEQYF	TGTGCCAGCAGTAGTGGGGGGGCGGACTCCTACGAGCAGTACTTC
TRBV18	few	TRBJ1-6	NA	CASSIWSPGTSSPLHF	TGTGCCAGCTCTATCTGGAGCCCGGGTACGAGTTCACCCCTCCACTTT
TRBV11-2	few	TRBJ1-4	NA	CASSWAPMGREEKLFF	TGTGCCAGCAGCTGGGCCCCGATGGGGCGGGAAGAAAAACTGTTTTTT
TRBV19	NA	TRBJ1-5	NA	CASKRVPQHF	TGTGCCAGTAAAAGGGTCCCCCAGCATTTT
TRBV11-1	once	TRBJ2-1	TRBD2	CASSPETSGGAYNEQFF	TGTGCCAGCAGCCCCGAGACTAGCGGGGGGGCCTACAATGAGCAGTTCTTC
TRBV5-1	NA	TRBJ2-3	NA	CASSLSWIVTSTDTQYF	TGCGCCAGCAGCCTTTCATGGATTGTAACTAGCACAGATACGCAGTATTTT
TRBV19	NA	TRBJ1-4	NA	CASSILRSPNEKLFF	TGTGCCAGTAGTATTTTACGGTCCCCTAATGAAAAACTGTTTTTT
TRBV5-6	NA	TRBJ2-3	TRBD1	CASSSGTADFTDTQYF	TGTGCCAGCAGCTCGGGGACAGCGGATTTCACAGATACGCAGTATTTT
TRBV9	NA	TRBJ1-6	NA	CASSVGSGGLDSPLHF	TGTGCCAGCAGCGTGGGGAGTGGGGGGTTGGATTCACCCCTCCACTTT
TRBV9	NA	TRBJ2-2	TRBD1	CASSVADRVTGELFF	TGTGCCAGCAGCGTAGCTGACAGGGTGACCGGGGAGCTGTTTTTT
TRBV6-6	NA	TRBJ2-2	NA	CASSPQDYTGELFF	TGTGCCAGCAGTCCACAGGACTACACCGGGGAGCTGTTTTTT
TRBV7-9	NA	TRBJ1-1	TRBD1	CASSPLGQATGAEAFF	TGTGCCAGCAGCCCATTAGGACAGGCCACGGGCGCTGAAGCTTTCTTT
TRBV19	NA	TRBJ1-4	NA	CASRGDTTNEKLFF	TGTGCCAGTAGGGGGGATACGACTAATGAAAAACTGTTTTTT
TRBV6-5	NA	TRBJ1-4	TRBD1	CASRMTGGGEKLFF	TGTGCCAGCAGGATGACAGGGGGTGGGGAAAAACTGTTTTTT
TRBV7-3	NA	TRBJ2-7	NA	CASSLTGDGGAVYEQYF	TGTGCCAGCAGCTTAACGGGTGACGGGGGCGCTGTCTACGAGCAGTACTTC